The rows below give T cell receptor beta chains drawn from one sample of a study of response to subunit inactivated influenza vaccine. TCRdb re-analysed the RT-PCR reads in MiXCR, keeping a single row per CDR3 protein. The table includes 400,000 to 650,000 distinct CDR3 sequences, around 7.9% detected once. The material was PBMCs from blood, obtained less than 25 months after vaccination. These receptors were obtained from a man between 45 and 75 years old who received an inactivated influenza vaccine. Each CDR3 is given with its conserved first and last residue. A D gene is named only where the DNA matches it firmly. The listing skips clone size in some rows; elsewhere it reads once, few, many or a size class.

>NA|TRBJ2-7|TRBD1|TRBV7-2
TGTGCCAGCAGACCCGGGACAGGGACGTTCGAGCAGTACTTC
CASRPGTGTFEQYF
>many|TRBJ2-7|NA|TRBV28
TGTGCCAGCAGTAGATCCGGGACGGGGACCTACGAGCAGTACTTC
CASSRSGTGTYEQYF
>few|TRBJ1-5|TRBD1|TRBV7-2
TGTGCCAGCAGCCGGGACAGCTACAATCAGCCCCAGCATTTT
CASSRDSYNQPQHF
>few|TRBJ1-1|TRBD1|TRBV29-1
TGCAGCGTTGAACCAGGGGGCGCGTCTGAAGCTTTCTTT
CSVEPGGASEAFF
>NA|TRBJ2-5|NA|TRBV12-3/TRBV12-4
TGTGCCAGCAGTCAGAGTGGCAGCCAAGAGACCCAGTACTTC
CASSQSGSQETQYF
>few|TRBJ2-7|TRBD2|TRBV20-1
TGCAGTGCTAGCCCGGGACTAGCAAACGAGCAGTACTTC
CSASPGLANEQYF
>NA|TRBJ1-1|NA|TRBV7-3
TGTGCCAGCAGCTGGGGGGCGAACACTGAAGCTTTCTTT
CASSWGANTEAFF
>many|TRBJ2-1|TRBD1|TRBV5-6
TGTGCCAGCAGCTCCCGGGACAGGGCCTACAATGAGCAGTTCTTC
CASSSRDRAYNEQFF
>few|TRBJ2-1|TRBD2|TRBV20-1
TGCAGTGCTAGAGATGGTGGTAGCGGGAGCTCCTACAATGAGCAGTTCTTC
CSARDGGSGSSYNEQFF
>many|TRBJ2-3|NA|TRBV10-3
TGTGCCATCAGTGACTTTCGAAATACGCAGTATTTT
CAISDFRNTQYF
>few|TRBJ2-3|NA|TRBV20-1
TGCAGTGCCCGAACAGGTATCCCCACAGATACGCAGTATTTT
CSARTGIPTDTQYF
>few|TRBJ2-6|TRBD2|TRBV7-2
TGTGCCAGCAGCGTTAGCGGGAGCCTCCCTGGGGCCAACGTCCTGACTTTC
CASSVSGSLPGANVLTF
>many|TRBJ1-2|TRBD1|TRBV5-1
TGCGCCAGCAGCTCAGGACAGGGCTATGGCTACACCTTC
CASSSGQGYGYTF
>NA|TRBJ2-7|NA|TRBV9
TGTGCCAGCAGCGTAGAGATTTCCACCTCCATCTACGAGCAGTACTTC
CASSVEISTSIYEQYF
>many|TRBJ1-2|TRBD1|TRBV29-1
TGCAGCGTTCACAGACAGGGGAAAAATGGCTACACCTTC
CSVHRQGKNGYTF
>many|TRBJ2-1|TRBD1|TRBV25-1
TGTGCCAGCAGAAAAGGGACAGGGCCTTACAATGAGCAGTTCTTC
CASRKGTGPYNEQFF
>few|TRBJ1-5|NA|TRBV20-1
TGCAGTGCCCCGGGAGGGTTAGATCAGCCCCAGCATTTT
CSAPGGLDQPQHF
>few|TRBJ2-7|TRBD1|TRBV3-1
TGTGCCAGCAGCAGGAAGGACAGGGGGCACTACGAGCAGTACTTC
CASSRKDRGHYEQYF
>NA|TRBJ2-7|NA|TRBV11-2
TGTGCCAGCAGCTTTTGGGTTACCTACGAGCAGTACTTC
CASSFWVTYEQYF
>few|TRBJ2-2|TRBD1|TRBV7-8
TGTGCCAGCAGCGCGGACAGGGTGTTGACCGGGGAGCTGTTTTTT
CASSADRVLTGELFF
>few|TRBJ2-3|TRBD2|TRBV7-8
TGTGCCAGCAGCGTTAGCGGGGGGCCGTCAGATACGCAGTATTTT
CASSVSGGPSDTQYF
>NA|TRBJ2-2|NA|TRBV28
TGTGCCAGCAGCGACACCGGGACTCCGAGGGGGGGCGGGGAGCTGTTTTTT
CASSDTGTPRGGGELFF
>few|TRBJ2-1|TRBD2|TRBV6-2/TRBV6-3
TGTGCCAGCAGTCCCATCGGAGCGGGATCGTATGAGCAGTTCTTC
CASSPIGAGSYEQFF
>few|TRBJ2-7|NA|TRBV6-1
TGTGCCAGCAGCAAGACCACAGGGTTTAGCAACGAGCAGTACTTC
CASSKTTGFSNEQYF
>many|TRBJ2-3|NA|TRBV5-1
TGCGCCAGCAGCTTGGCTTCGGGCGCTAGCACAGATACGCAGTATTTT
CASSLASGASTDTQYF
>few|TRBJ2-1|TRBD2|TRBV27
TGTGCCAGCAGACGGAGCGGGGGCGGCTATGAGCAGTTCTTC
CASRRSGGGYEQFF
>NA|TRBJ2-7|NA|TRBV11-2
TGTGCCAGCAGCTTAGGTGTTGGCGTGTCCTACGAGCAGTACTTC
CASSLGVGVSYEQYF
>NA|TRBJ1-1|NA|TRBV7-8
TGTGCCAGCAGCTTAGGTTTGGTGGGACAAGGGAGTGAAGCTTTCTTT
CASSLGLVGQGSEAFF
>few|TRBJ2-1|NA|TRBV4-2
TGTGCCAGCAGCCAAGCCCCCTTGGGCCCGATTCTCAATGAGCAGTTCTTC
CASSQAPLGPILNEQFF
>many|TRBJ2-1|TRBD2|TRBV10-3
TGTGCCATCAGTGAGGGGACTAGCGGGATTGAAGATGAGCAGTTCTTC
CAISEGTSGIEDEQFF
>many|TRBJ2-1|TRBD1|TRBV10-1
TGCGCCAGCAGTGAGGAACAGGGGCGCAGCAATGAGCAGTTCTTC
CASSEEQGRSNEQFF
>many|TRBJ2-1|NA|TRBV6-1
TGTGCCAGCAGGCCACGAACTAGCTTCTACTCCTACAATGAGCAGTTCTTC
CASRPRTSFYSYNEQFF
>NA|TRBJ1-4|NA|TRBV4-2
TGTGCCAGCAGCCAGGAGACAGGAGTGACCGAAAAACTGTTTTTT
CASSQETGVTEKLFF
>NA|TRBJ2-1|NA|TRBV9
TGTGCCAGCAGCGTAGAAGCGTTAAGCTTCTCCTACAATGAGCAGTTCTTC
CASSVEALSFSYNEQFF
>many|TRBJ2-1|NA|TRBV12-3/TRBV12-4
TGTGCCAGCAGCCCTAGTGGGGGCTCCTACAATGAGCAGTTCTTC
CASSPSGGSYNEQFF
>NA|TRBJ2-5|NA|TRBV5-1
TGCGCCAGCAGCTGGGGGACGGAACAAGAGACCCAGTACTTC
CASSWGTEQETQYF
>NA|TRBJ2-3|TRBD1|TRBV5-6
TGTGCCAGCAGCACGGACAGGGGGCGCGGCACAGATACGCAGTATTTT
CASSTDRGRGTDTQYF
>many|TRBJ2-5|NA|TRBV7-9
TGTGCCAGCAGCTTAGTTGGGGCAGCCGGCGAGACCCAGTACTTC
CASSLVGAAGETQYF
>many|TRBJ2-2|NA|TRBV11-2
TGTGCCAGCAGCTCCGGAGTCTACACCGGGGAGCTGTTTTTT
CASSSGVYTGELFF
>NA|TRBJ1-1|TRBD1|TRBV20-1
TGCAGTGCTAGGGGACAGGGGGCGATGGGAGCTTTCTTT
CSARGQGAMGAFF
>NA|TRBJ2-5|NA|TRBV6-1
TGTGCCAGCAGGGGGGGGCTAGAAGAGACCCAGTACTTC
CASRGGLEETQYF
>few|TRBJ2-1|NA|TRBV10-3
TGTGCCATCAGCTGGGGGCGGAGAGATGAGCAGTTCTTC
CAISWGRRDEQFF
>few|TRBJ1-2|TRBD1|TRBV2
TGTGCCAGCACCGGACAGGTTAAGGATGGCTACACCTTC
CASTGQVKDGYTF
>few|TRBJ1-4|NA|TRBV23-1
TGCGCCAGCAGTCAATTAAGTGAAAAACTGTTTTTT
CASSQLSEKLFF
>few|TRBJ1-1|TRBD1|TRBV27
TGTGCCAGCAGTTCCCGAATGACAGGGGGCGGCACTGAAGCTTTCTTT
CASSSRMTGGGTEAFF